Listed below are T cell receptor beta chains from one sample, sequenced in a study of cytomegalovirus exposure and HLA in healthy donors. Data came from immunoSEQ multiplex PCR; TCRdb stores just in-frame clones and leaves some out. This sample has 95,000 or so clones, with around 81% found just once. Sequenced: PBMCs. These receptors were obtained from a woman in her 70s in good health and CMV-seropositive. The CDR3 runs from the conserved cysteine through the conserved F or W. A D gene is named only where the DNA matches it firmly. Size is stated for part of the rows, as once, few or many counts, or as a class when the clone is expanded.

>few|-|TRBJ2-5|TRBV6-1
TGTGCCAGCAGTGAAGCGGAGTGGGAGACCCAGTACTTC
CASSEAEWETQYF
>once|TRBD2|TRBJ2-3|TRBV6-5
TGTGCCAGCCGGAGAGGCGGGAGGGGGGATACGCAGTATTTT
CASRRGGRGDTQYF
>-|-|TRBJ1-1|TRBV4-3
TGCGCCAGCAGCCCCCAGGACAGTAACACTGAAGCTTTCTTT
CASSPQDSNTEAFF
>once|-|TRBJ2-3|TRBV5-1
TGCGCCAGCAGCTTGGCCTCGGTAGCCCAGAACACAGATACGCAGTATTTT
CASSLASVAQNTDTQYF
>few|-|TRBJ2-1|TRBV30
TGTGCCTCGATGTGGTGGGGAGAGGGAAATGAGCAGTTCTTC
CASMWWGEGNEQFF
>-|-|TRBJ1-2|TRBV5-4
TGTGCCAGCAGAAACGGACAGACACTCTATGGCTACACCTTC
CASRNGQTLYGYTF
>-|TRBD1|TRBJ2-3|TRBV7-9
TGTGCCAGCAGCTTAGGACAGGGCGGTGCAGATACGCAGTATTTT
CASSLGQGGADTQYF
>-|TRBD2|TRBJ2-1|TRBV27
TGTGCCAGCGGCCGGGGGACTAGCGCCTTCAATGAGCAGTTCTTC
CASGRGTSAFNEQFF
>once|-|TRBJ2-7|TRBV18
TGTGCCAGCTCACCGGAACAGGGCTCCTACGAGCAGTACTTC
CASSPEQGSYEQYF
>-|TRBD2|TRBJ2-3|TRBV11-2
TGTGCCAGCAGCCCGCGGGAGGGGACTACATCAGATACGCAGTATTTT
CASSPREGTTSDTQYF
>-|TRBD1|TRBJ2-2|TRBV5-1
TGCGCCAGCGCCCCGGTGCAGGGGGCGAAGACCGGGGAGCTGTTTTTT
CASAPVQGAKTGELFF
>-|-|TRBJ2-7|TRBV30
TGTGCCTGGAGTGTAGGGGCGAAGGGGGAGCAGTACTTC
CAWSVGAKGEQYF
>-|-|TRBJ1-1|TRBV7-9
TGTGCCAGCAGCCCCCGGACACTCCGGAACACTGAAGCTTTCTTT
CASSPRTLRNTEAFF
>-|-|TRBJ2-2|TRBV29-1
TGCAGCGTTGAGAGGGGGGGGTCCGCCACCGGGGAGCTGTTTTTT
CSVERGGSATGELFF
>-|-|TRBJ2-7|TRBV7-2
TGTGCCAGCAGCTTAATGGTCCAGGACGAGCAGTACTTC
CASSLMVQDEQYF